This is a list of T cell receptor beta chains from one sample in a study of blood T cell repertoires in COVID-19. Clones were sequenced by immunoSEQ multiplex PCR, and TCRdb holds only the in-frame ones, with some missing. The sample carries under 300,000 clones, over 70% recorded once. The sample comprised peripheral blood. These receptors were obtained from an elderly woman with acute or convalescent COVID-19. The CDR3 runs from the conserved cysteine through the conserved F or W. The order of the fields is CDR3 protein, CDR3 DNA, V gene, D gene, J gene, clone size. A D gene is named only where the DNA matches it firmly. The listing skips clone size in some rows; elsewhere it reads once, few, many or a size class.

CASSYQGETQYF,TGTGCCAGCAGCTATCAGGGGGAGACCCAGTACTTC,TRBV2,-,TRBJ2-5,-
CASSSGLAGGFRTDTQYF,TGTGCCAGCAGCTCCGGACTAGCGGGGGGTTTCCGCACAGATACGCAGTATTTT,TRBV13,TRBD2,TRBJ2-3,-
CASSQVLNYGYTF,TGTGCCAGCAGCCAAGTACTAAACTATGGCTACACCTTC,TRBV3-1/TRBV3-2,-,TRBJ1-2,-
CASSYSAQGVTEAFF,TGTGCCAGCAGTTACTCGGCCCAGGGCGTCACTGAAGCTTTCTTT,TRBV6-5,-,TRBJ1-1,-
CASSKTQGQGYEKLFF,TGTGCCAGCAGTAAGACCCAGGGACAGGGTTATGAAAAACTGTTTTTT,TRBV27,TRBD1,TRBJ1-4,once
CASSGAVEKLFF,TGTGCCAGCAGTGGGGCAGTTGAAAAACTGTTTTTT,TRBV2,-,TRBJ1-4,-
CATRDSYEQYF,TGTGCCACCCGGGACAGCTACGAGCAGTACTTC,TRBV6-5,TRBD1,TRBJ2-7,few
CASRDKQVGALQFF,TGTGCCAGTAGGGACAAACAGGTGGGGGCTCTGCAGTTCTTC,TRBV19,-,TRBJ2-1,-
CASSQGLAGGETQYF,TGTGCCAGCAGCCAGGGACTAGCGGGGGGTGAGACCCAGTACTTC,TRBV7-9,TRBD2,TRBJ2-5,-
CASSLGGQETQYF,TGTGCCAGCAGCTTAGGCGGACAAGAGACCCAGTACTTC,TRBV5-4,-,TRBJ2-5,-
CASSIGRAGGINSPLHF,TGTGCCAGTAGTATAGGGCGGGCCGGAGGCATTAATTCACCCCTCCACTTT,TRBV19,-,TRBJ1-6,-
CAIRRTGEEAFF,TGTGCCATCAGGAGGACAGGGGAAGAAGCTTTCTTT,TRBV10-3,TRBD1,TRBJ1-1,-
CATGAGAEEKLFF,TGTGCCACCGGGGCGGGGGCGGAAGAAAAACTGTTTTTT,TRBV10-3,-,TRBJ1-4,few
CASSIGSGMNTGELFF,TGTGCCAGTAGTATAGGCAGCGGGATGAACACCGGGGAGCTGTTTTTT,TRBV19,TRBD2,TRBJ2-2,-
CASGFFQSSGLAGYEQYF,TGTGCTAGTGGTTTCTTCCAATCTTCTGGACTAGCGGGTTACGAGCAGTACTTC,TRBV12-5,TRBD2,TRBJ2-7,-
CASSIGQGRTETQYF,TGTGCCAGTAGTATAGGCCAGGGGAGAACAGAGACCCAGTACTTC,TRBV19,-,TRBJ2-5,once
CASSLPPGTPLHF,TGTGCCAGCAGCTTGCCGCCGGGAACACCCCTCCACTTT,TRBV5-6,-,TRBJ1-6,-